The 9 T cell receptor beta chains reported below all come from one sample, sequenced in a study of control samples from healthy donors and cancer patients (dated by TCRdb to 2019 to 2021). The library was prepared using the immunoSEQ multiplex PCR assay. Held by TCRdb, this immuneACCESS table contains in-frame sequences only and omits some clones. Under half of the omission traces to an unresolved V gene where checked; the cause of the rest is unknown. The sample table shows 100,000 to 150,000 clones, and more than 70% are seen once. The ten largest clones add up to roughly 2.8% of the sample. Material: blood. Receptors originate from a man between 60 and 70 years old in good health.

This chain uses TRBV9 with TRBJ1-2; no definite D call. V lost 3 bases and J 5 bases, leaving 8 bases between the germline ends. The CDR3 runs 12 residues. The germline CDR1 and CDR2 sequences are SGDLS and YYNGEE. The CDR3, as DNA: TGTGCCAGCAGCGCAGTGAGTTATGGCTACACCTTC. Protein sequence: CASSAVSYGYTF.

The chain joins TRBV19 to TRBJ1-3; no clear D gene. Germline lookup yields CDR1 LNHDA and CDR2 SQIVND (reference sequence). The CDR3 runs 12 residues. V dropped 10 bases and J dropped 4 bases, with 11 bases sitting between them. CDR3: CATSTDGNTIYF. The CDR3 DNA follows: TGTGCCACCTCGACGGACGGAAACACCATATATTTT.

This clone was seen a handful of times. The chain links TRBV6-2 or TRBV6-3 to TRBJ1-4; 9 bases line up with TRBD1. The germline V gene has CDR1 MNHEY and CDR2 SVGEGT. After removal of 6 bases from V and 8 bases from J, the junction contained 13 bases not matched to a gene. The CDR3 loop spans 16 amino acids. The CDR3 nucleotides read TGTGCCAGCAGCCACCCTTTGGGACAGGGTGGCGAAAAACTGTTTTTT. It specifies CASSHPLGQGGEKLFF.

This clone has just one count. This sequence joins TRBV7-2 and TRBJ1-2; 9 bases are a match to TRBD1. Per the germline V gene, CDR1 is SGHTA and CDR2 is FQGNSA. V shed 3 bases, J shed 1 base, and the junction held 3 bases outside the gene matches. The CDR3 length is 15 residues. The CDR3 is CASSLGQGNNYGYTF. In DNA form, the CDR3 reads TGTGCCAGCAGCTTGGGACAGGGCAATAACTATGGCTACACCTTC.

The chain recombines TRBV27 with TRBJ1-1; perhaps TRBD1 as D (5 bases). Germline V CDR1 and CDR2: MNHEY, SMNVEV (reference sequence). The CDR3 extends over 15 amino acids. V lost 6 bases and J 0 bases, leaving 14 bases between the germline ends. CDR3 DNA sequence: TGTGCCAGCAGGATCGGGGGACGGTTGAACACTGAAGCTTTCTTT. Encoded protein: CASRIGGRLNTEAFF.

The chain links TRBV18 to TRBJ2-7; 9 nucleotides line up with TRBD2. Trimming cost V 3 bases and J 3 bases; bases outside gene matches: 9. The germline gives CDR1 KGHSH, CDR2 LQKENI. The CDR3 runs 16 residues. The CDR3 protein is CASSPTATSGIYEQYF. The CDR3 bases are TGTGCCAGCTCACCTACCGCGACTAGCGGCATCTACGAGCAGTACTTC.

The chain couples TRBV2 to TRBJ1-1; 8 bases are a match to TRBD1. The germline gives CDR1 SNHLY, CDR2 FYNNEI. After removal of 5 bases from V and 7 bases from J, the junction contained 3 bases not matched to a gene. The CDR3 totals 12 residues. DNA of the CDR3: TGTGCCAGCAGTTGGACAGGGCATGAAGCTTTCTTT. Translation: CASSWTGHEAFF.

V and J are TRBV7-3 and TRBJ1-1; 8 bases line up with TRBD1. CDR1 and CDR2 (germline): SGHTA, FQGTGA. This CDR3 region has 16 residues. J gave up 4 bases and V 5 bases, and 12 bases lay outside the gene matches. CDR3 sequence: CASSPQAGTGITEAFF. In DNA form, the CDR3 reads TGTGCCAGCAGCCCCCAAGCCGGGACAGGAATCACTGAAGCTTTCTTT.

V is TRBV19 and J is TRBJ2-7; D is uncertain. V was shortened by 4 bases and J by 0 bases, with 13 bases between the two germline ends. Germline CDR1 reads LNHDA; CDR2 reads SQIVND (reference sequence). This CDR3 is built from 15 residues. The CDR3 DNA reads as TGTGCCAGTAGTAATTTCTTGGGTAGCTCCTACGAGCAGTACTTC. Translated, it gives CASSNFLGSSYEQYF.